The 19 T cell receptor beta chains given below trace back to one sample, sequenced in a study of CD8 T cells in Susac syndrome. When the RNA was reverse transcribed, random hexamers were used with an input of about 0.5 to 1 ug. TCRdb re-analysed the immunoSEQ multiplex PCR reads in MiXCR, keeping a single row per CDR3 protein. Here the sample spans more than 40,000 distinct CDR3 sequences, roughly 93% being singletons. What was sequenced was CD8+ T cells from PBMCs. These receptors were collected from a human donor in good health.

The chain carries TRBV29-1 and TRBJ2-7; D unresolved. Trimming shortened V by 5 bases and J by 0 bases, and 11 bases separated the two germline ends. Germline V CDR1 and CDR2: SQVTM, ANQGSEA. This CDR3 has 13 residues. CDR3 DNA: TGCAGCGTTCCCGGGCAGGCCTCCTACGAGCAGTACTTC. Its translation is CSVPGQASYEQYF.

The rearrangement joins TRBV29-1 to TRBJ1-2; 9 bases map to TRBD1. V shed 6 bases, J shed 8 bases, and the junction held 7 bases outside the gene matches. The CDR3 has 12 residues. From germline, CDR1 is SQVTM and CDR2 ANQGSEA. This chain's CDR3 is CSVLQGARGYTF. The CDR3 nucleotides read TGCAGCGTGTTACAGGGGGCTCGGGGCTACACCTTC.

V usage is TRBV29-1 and J usage is TRBJ2-7; tentative D call: TRBD1 (5 bases). Germline lookup yields CDR1 SQVTM and CDR2 ANQGSEA. The CDR3 runs 13 residues. V lost 0 bases and J lost 4, with 10 bases in between. This chain's CDR3 is CSVEDEQEYEQYF. CDR3 DNA: TGCAGCGTTGAAGATGAACAGGAGTACGAGCAGTACTTC.

V usage is TRBV6-1 and J usage is TRBJ2-1, with 10 bases that match TRBD2. This CDR3 is 15 amino acids long. The germline gives CDR1 MNHNS, CDR2 SASEGT. V shed 4 bases and J 8 bases; nucleotides not matched to a gene: 8. CDR3 nucleotides: TGTGCCAGCAGTGCGTTAATAGCGGGAGGAGATGAGCAGTTCTTC. The encoded protein is CASSALIAGGDEQFF.

The J gene is TRBJ2-5, the V gene TRBV6-2 or TRBV6-3; D unresolved. The V gene lost 8 bases and the J gene lost 2 bases, with 3 bases spanning the gap. Germline CDR1 is MNHEY and CDR2 is SVGEGT. This CDR3 contains 10 residues. CDR3 nucleotide sequence: TGTGCCAGCTGGCAAGAGACCCAGTACTTC. Translation gives CASWQETQYF.

This sequence joins TRBV18 and TRBJ1-4; no clear D gene. The germline V and J ends were trimmed by 2 bases and 0 bases, with 1 base remaining between them. Germline V lookup: CDR1 KGHSH, CDR2 LQKENI. The CDR3 is 13 residues long. The CDR3 spells CASSPTTNEKLFF. The CDR3 region has the DNA TGTGCCAGCTCACCAACAACTAATGAAAAACTGTTTTTT. Using reference TRBV18 and TRBJ1-4 for the parts outside the CDR3, the full variable domain is NAGVMQNPRHLVRRRGQEARLRCSPMKGHSHVYWYRQLPEEGLKFMVYLQKENIIDESGMPKERFSAEFPKEGPSILRIQQVVRGDSAAYFCASSPTTNEKLFFGSGTQLSVL.

This chain joins TRBV14 and TRBJ1-2; D gene unclear. Trimming cost V 4 bases and J 5 bases, with 11 bases left between them. This CDR3 contains 13 residues. CDR1 and CDR2 (germline): SGHDN, FVKESK. The CDR3 is CASSPGGWYGYTF. The CDR3 DNA follows: TGTGCCAGCAGCCCGGGAGGGTGGTATGGCTACACCTTC. Combining the CDR3 with reference TRBV14 and TRBJ1-2 gives the whole variable domain EAGVTQFPSHSVIEKGQTVTLRCDPISGHDNLYWYRRVMGKEIKFLLHFVKESKQDESGMPNNRFLAERTGGTYSTLKVQPAELEDSGVYFCASSPGGWYGYTFGSGTRLTVV.

This chain connects TRBV3-1 to TRBJ2-7; D may match TRBD1 or TRBD2 (5 bases each). The V end lost 3 bases, the J end lost 4 bases, and 13 bases lay between the germline ends. Germline CDR1 is LGHDT and CDR2 is YNNKEL (reference sequence). The CDR3 consists of 14 residues. CDR3 coding DNA: TGTGCCAGCAGCCATTTTACAGGCGGGTACGAGCAGTACTTC. Protein product: CASSHFTGGYEQYF.

This chain connects TRBV7-9 to TRBJ2-2; tentative D call: TRBD1 (5 bases). Deletions cut 2 bases from V and 4 bases from J, with 14 bases between. Germline CDR1 reads SEHNR; CDR2 reads FQNEAQ (reference sequence). This CDR3 has 16 residues. The CDR3 loop reads CASSLLLQGGTGELFF. Here the CDR3 DNA reads TGTGCCAGCAGCTTACTCCTCCAGGGCGGCACCGGGGAGCTGTTTTTT.

The V and J genes are TRBV6-2 or TRBV6-3 and TRBJ2-1; 12 bases agree with TRBD1. This CDR3 is 18 amino acids long. The V gene end was trimmed by 2 bases and the J gene end by 4 bases; junction bases not matched to a gene: 9. CDR1 and CDR2 (germline): MNHEY, SVGEGT. CDR3: CASSYKTGQGALYNEQFF. CDR3 sequence (DNA): TGTGCCAGCAGTTACAAGACGGGACAGGGGGCCCTGTACAATGAGCAGTTCTTC.

This chain uses TRBV4-2 with TRBJ2-7; D is unclear. Germline V gives CDR1 LGHNA, CDR2 YNFKEQ. V lost 1 base to trimming and J lost 6 bases, with 10 bases between them. The CDR3 contains 13 residues. The CDR3 coding sequence is TGTGCCAGCAGCCAAGGGGTAAGGAGCGAGCAGTACTTC. It translates to CASSQGVRSEQYF.

The chain couples TRBV28 to TRBJ2-3; D is unclear. Trimming removed 10 bases at V and 6 bases at J, with 8 bases between. CDR3 length: 10 amino acids. Per germline, CDR1 MDHEN and CDR2 SYDVKM. CDR3 DNA sequence: TGTGCCATAACCGGGGATACGCAGTATTTT. Encoded protein: CAITGDTQYF.

This chain connects TRBV4-1 to TRBJ2-7; 9 bases fit TRBD2. J lost 6 bases, V lost 4 bases, and 7 bases had no gene match. This CDR3 region has 14 residues. Germline-derived CDR1 and CDR2 are MGHRA and YSYEKL. The CDR3 region is CASSRGGSGSEQYF. The CDR3 DNA follows: TGCGCCAGCAGCCGTGGCGGTAGCGGGAGCGAGCAGTACTTC.

The table lists this clonotype with a count of one. This chain links TRBV3-1 with TRBJ2-7; D perhaps matches TRBD1 (6 bases). V was cut by 1 base and J by 0 bases, with 10 bases left in between. The CDR3 is 15 residues long. Germline V gene data show CDR1 as LGHDT and CDR2 as YNNKEL (reference sequence). In DNA form, the CDR3 reads TGTGCCAGCAGCCAAGCCGGACAGTACTCCTACGAGCAGTACTTC. It encodes CASSQAGQYSYEQYF.

The chain recombines TRBV10-3 with TRBJ2-7, with 7 bases that match TRBD2. The CDR3 extends over 13 amino acids. The germline V gene encodes CDR1 ENHRY and CDR2 SYGVKD. V lost 3 bases to trimming and J lost 6 bases; unmatched junction nucleotides: 5. CDR3 sequence: CAISDPREGEQYF. The CDR3 nucleotides are TGTGCCATCAGTGACCCGAGGGAGGGCGAGCAGTACTTC.

This CDR3 reads CASSQVNTGELFF. CDR3 nucleotides: TGTGCCAGCAGTCAGGTGAACACCGGGGAGCTGTTTTTT. The V call is TRBV2, the J call TRBJ2-2; no definite D call. The V and J ends lost 5 bases and 1 base respectively, with 5 bases between them. Germline V gene sequence: CDR1 SNHLY, CDR2 FYNNEI. The CDR3 runs 13 residues.

This chain joins TRBV3-1 and TRBJ2-7; D ambiguous. The V gene's germline CDR1 is LGHDT and CDR2 YNNKEL (reference sequence). Trimming pared 0 bases from V and 3 bases from J, leaving 6 bases between. The CDR3 runs 13 residues. The CDR3: CASSQEDGYEQYF. As DNA, the CDR3 is TGTGCCAGCAGCCAAGAGGACGGCTACGAGCAGTACTTC.

The chain combines TRBV2 with TRBJ1-5; D possibly corresponds to TRBD1 (5 bases). Trimming removed 1 base from V and 7 bases from J, with 17 bases in between. The CDR3 is 16 residues long. Germline values: CDR1 SNHLY, CDR2 FYNNEI. CDR3 protein: CASSEVLWGPGQPQHF. CDR3 nucleotides: TGTGCCAGCAGTGAAGTCTTATGGGGCCCGGGACAGCCCCAGCATTTT. Together with reference TRBV2 and TRBJ1-5, the CDR3 gives the full variable domain: EPEVTQTPSHQVTQMGQEVILRCVPISNHLYFYWYRQILGQKVEFLVSFYNNEISEKSEIFDDQFSVERPDGSNFTLKIRSTKLEDSAMYFCASSEVLWGPGQPQHFGDGTRLSIL.

The chain couples TRBV10-3 to TRBJ2-5; the D gene is possibly TRBD2 (6 bases). Trimming stripped 6 bases from V and 1 base from J, with 12 bases between. Per the germline V gene, CDR1 is ENHRY and CDR2 is SYGVKD. The CDR3 spans 14 residues. The CDR3 sequence is CAIRPGDSQETQYF. The CDR3 DNA reads TGTGCCATCAGGCCGGGGGACTCCCAAGAGACCCAGTACTTC.